Below, 31 T cell receptor beta chains from the same sample are listed, as sequenced in a study of Graves' ophthalmopathy and Graves' hyperthyroidism. Amplifying from RNA transcripts, the study obtained TCR beta CDR3 regions. A first-round RT-PCR used HTBI primers, followed by a second-round multiplex PCR. MiXCR, applied by TCRdb to the multiplex PCR reads, yields one record per CDR3 protein. This sample carries some 250,000 distinct CDR3 sequences, around 50% of them seen once, and the ten largest clones take over 40%. Sequencing used peripheral blood. Source of these receptors: an adult man with Graves' ophthalmopathy.

This clonotype was recorded a few times. V gene TRBV20-1 combines with J gene TRBJ2-5; 8 nucleotides align to TRBD2. Germline V lookup: CDR1 DFQATT, CDR2 SNEGSKA (reference sequence). J gave up 5 bases and V 0 bases, and 17 bases lay outside the gene matches. The CDR3 covers 18 residues. CDR3 region: CSARDPRTSLPSGETQYF. The CDR3 nucleotides are TGCAGTGCTAGAGATCCCCGGACTAGCCTCCCCAGTGGGGAGACCCAGTACTTC.

The rearrangement uses TRBV7-9 and TRBJ2-7; D is uncertain. V lost 3 bases, J lost 2 bases, and 8 bases lay in between. Germline assignment: CDR1 SEHNR and CDR2 FQNEAQ (reference sequence). This CDR3 is 13 amino acids long. CDR3 sequence: CASSFDATYEQYF. As DNA, the CDR3 is TGTGCCAGCAGCTTCGACGCAACCTACGAGCAGTACTTC.

This clonotype was recorded a few times. This sequence joins TRBV12-3 or TRBV12-4 and TRBJ2-2; no clear D. The germline V and J ends were trimmed by 6 bases and 7 bases, with 9 bases remaining between them. The CDR3 runs 12 residues. CDR3 residues: CASRPGLGELFF. CDR3 nucleotide sequence: TGTGCCAGCAGACCTGGCCTCGGGGAGCTGTTTTTT.

The chain recombines TRBV20-1 with TRBJ1-6; TRBD1 might be the D (5 bases). The CDR3 consists of 13 residues. Per germline, CDR1 DFQATT and CDR2 SNEGSKA (reference sequence). Trimming left V 4 bases short and J 1 base short, with 5 bases between. CDR3 residues: CSAKGSYNSPLHF. In DNA, the CDR3 is TGCAGTGCTAAGGGGTCCTATAATTCACCCCTCCACTTT.

This clonotype was recorded many times. J is TRBJ1-5 and V is TRBV10-3; D call uncertain. V was cut by 3 bases and J by 7 bases, with 10 bases left in between. Germline V gene sequence: CDR1 ENHRY, CDR2 SYGVKD. This CDR3 contains 13 residues. The DNA for the CDR3 is TGTGCCATCAGTGATTTCCAGTCCCAGCCCCAGCATTTT. Translating gives CAISDFQSQPQHF.

The J gene is TRBJ2-5, the V gene TRBV7-2; 10 bases align to TRBD2. The CDR3 is made up of 16 amino acids. V lost 3 bases and J lost 5; bases outside the gene matches: 9. Germline CDR1 and CDR2: SGHTA and FQGNSA. CDR3 nucleotides: TGTGCCAGCAGCTTCACTAGCGGGGTCGGTAAGGAGACCCAGTACTTC. Amino acid sequence: CASSFTSGVGKETQYF.

This clonotype has ten or more counts. The chain uses TRBV7-9 and TRBJ1-2, with a possible D match to TRBD1 (6 bases). This CDR3 contains 14 residues. Germline V lookup: CDR1 SEHNR, CDR2 FQNEAQ (reference sequence). V was cut by 0 bases and J by 4 bases, with 9 bases left in between. In DNA, the CDR3 is TGTGCCAGCAGCTTAGCCGGGGGGGCCTATGGCTACACCTTC. It specifies CASSLAGGAYGYTF.

This chain joins TRBV7-9 and TRBJ2-3; D unclear. CDR1 is SEHNR, CDR2 FQNEAQ, per germline (reference sequence). With 6 bases removed from V and 2 bases from J, the gap between germline ends came to 12 bases. This CDR3 has 14 residues. This chain's CDR3 is CASSSSSITDTQYF. The CDR3 DNA reads TGTGCCAGCAGTTCGAGCAGCATCACAGATACGCAGTATTTT.

The chain links TRBV7-9 to TRBJ2-5; 9 bases are a match to TRBD1. The ends lost 1 base at V and 4 bases at J; junction bases unmatched: 4. Per germline, CDR1 SEHNR and CDR2 FQNEAQ (reference sequence). The CDR3 is 15 amino acids. In DNA form, the CDR3 reads TGTGCCAGCAGCTTAGGGGACAGGGCCCGAGAGACCCAGTACTTC. This translates into CASSLGDRARETQYF.

Only a few counts were recorded for this clonotype. The rearrangement joins TRBV9 to TRBJ2-3, with D possibly called TRBD1 or TRBD2 (5 bases each). The CDR3 length is 14 residues. Trimming removed 4 bases from V and 1 base from J, with 10 bases in between. Germline values: CDR1 SGDLS, CDR2 YYNGEE. The CDR3 DNA reads as TGTGCCAGCAGCCTCGGGACCGGCACAGATACGCAGTATTTT. As protein: CASSLGTGTDTQYF.

The rearrangement links TRBV14 to TRBJ2-7; D may correspond to TRBD1 or TRBD2 (5 bases each). The CDR3 extends over 16 amino acids. V was cut by 2 bases and J by 3 bases, with 17 bases left in between. Germline loops: CDR1 SGHDN, CDR2 FVKESK. The CDR3 sequence is CASSQKEGTGIYEQYF. CDR3 in DNA: TGTGCCAGCAGCCAAAAAGAAGGGACGGGGATCTACGAGCAGTACTTC. The full variable domain, its missing parts supplied by reference TRBV14 and TRBJ2-7, is EAGVTQFPSHSVIEKGQTVTLRCDPISGHDNLYWYRRVMGKEIKFLLHFVKESKQDESGMPNNRFLAERTGGTYSTLKVQPAELEDSGVYFCASSQKEGTGIYEQYFGPGTRLTVT.

The chain couples TRBV29-1 to TRBJ1-1; a weak D match, TRBD1 (5 bases). Trimming removed 3 bases at V and 6 bases at J, with 14 bases between. The CDR3 has 13 residues. Germline V CDR1 and CDR2: SQVTM, ANQGSEA. The CDR3 here is CSVDETVTSEAFF. In DNA form, the CDR3 reads TGCAGCGTTGACGAGACAGTGACCTCTGAAGCTTTCTTT.

The CDR3 nucleotides read TGTGCCAGCAGCTTAGTTGCGGTCTACAATGAGCAGTTCTTC. This sequence encodes CASSLVAVYNEQFF. This chain links TRBV11-3 with TRBJ2-1; D uncertain. The CDR3 length is 14 residues. Germline assignment: CDR1 SGHNT and CDR2 YENEEA. V lost 1 base and J 3 bases, leaving 7 bases between the germline ends. The full variable domain, with the rest looked up from reference TRBV11-3 and TRBJ2-1, is EAGVVQSPRYKIIEKKQPVAFWCNPISGHNTLYWYLQNLGQGPELLIRYENEEAVDDSQLPKDRFSAERLKGVDSTLKIQPAELGDSAVYLCASSLVAVYNEQFFGPGTRLTVL.

In regard to this clonotype: The junction departs from germline at one end; a sequencing error may be responsible. The rearrangement uses TRBV10-3 and TRBJ1-4; D ambiguous. CDR3 length equals 15 residues. The germline V gene encodes CDR1 ENHRY and CDR2 SYGVKD. Here the CDR3 reads CASSYTRGINEKLFF. The DNA for the CDR3 is TGTGCCAGCAGTTATACTCGGGGTATTAATGAAAAACTGTTTTTT.

This sequence joins TRBV5-1 and TRBJ2-7; 8 nucleotides line up with TRBD1. The CDR3 runs 14 residues. CDR1 SGHRS and CDR2 YFSETQ come from the germline V gene. The trim removed 1 base at V and 8 bases at J, leaving 8 bases unmatched. CDR3 amino acids: CASSLRTGSIQQYF. CDR3 nucleotide sequence: TGCGCCAGCAGCTTGAGGACAGGGTCGATTCAGCAGTACTTC. The complete variable domain, with remaining parts taken from reference TRBV5-1 and TRBJ2-7, reads KAGVTQTPRYLIKTRGQQVTLSCSPISGHRSVSWYQQTPGQGLQFLFEYFSETQRNKGNFPGRFSGRQFSNSRSEMNVSTLELGDSALYLCASSLRTGSIQQYFGPGTRLTVT.

The V and J genes are TRBV9 and TRBJ1-6; D unclear. The CDR3 spans 13 residues. Between the trimmed V and J ends, which lost 4 bases and 9 bases, there was a span of 11 bases. CDR1 SGDLS and CDR2 YYNGEE come from the germline V gene. The CDR3 DNA follows: TGTGCCAGCAGCCAAGAGCATCGTTCACCCCTCCACTTT. Encoded protein: CASSQEHRSPLHF.

V and J are TRBV7-6 and TRBJ1-6; possibly TRBD1 for D (5 bases). Germline values: CDR1 SGHVS, CDR2 FNYEAQ. V was pared by 2 bases and J by 3 bases, with 17 bases between. The CDR3 spans 18 residues. CDR3 sequence reads: CASSLSGGGVSYNSPLHF. CDR3 in DNA: TGTGCCAGCAGCTTAAGCGGCGGGGGAGTTAGCTATAATTCACCCCTCCACTTT. The variable domain in full, with the rest retrieved from reference TRBV7-6 and TRBJ1-6, is GAGVSQSPRYKVTKRGQDVALRCDPISGHVSLYWYRQALGQGPEFLTYFNYEAQQDKSGLPNDRFSAERPEGSISTLTIQRTEQRDSAMYRCASSLSGGGVSYNSPLHFGNGTRLTVT.

As to this clonotype: One end of the junction varies from germline; a read error may be responsible. This chain connects TRBV7-3 to TRBJ2-5, with 8 bases that match TRBD2. Germline loops: CDR1 SGHTA, CDR2 FQGTGA. The CDR3 spans 14 residues. The CDR3 region is CASSLKSGGEIQYF. The CDR3, as DNA: TGTGCTAGCAGCTTAAAGAGCGGGGGAGAGATCCAGTACTTC.

The chain has TRBV7-8 and TRBJ1-3; tentative D call: TRBD1 (5 bases). The CDR3 length is 16 residues. The V end was cut by 6 bases, the J end by 0 bases, with 15 bases between. Germline assignment: CDR1 SGHVS and CDR2 FQNEAQ. The CDR3 DNA reads as TGTGCCAGCAGTGCAGGGACGGCGCTCTCTGGAAACACCATATATTTT. It is translated as CASSAGTALSGNTIYF.

The chain employs TRBV10-3 and TRBJ2-3; 11 bases agree with TRBD2. Germline lookup yields CDR1 ENHRY and CDR2 SYGVKD. Trimming cost V 2 bases and J 4 bases; bases outside gene matches: 2. The CDR3 is 15 amino acids. CDR3 residues: CAISETSGSSDTQYF. DNA of the CDR3: TGTGCCATCAGTGAGACTAGCGGGAGTTCAGATACGCAGTATTTT.

The V and J genes are TRBV20-1 and TRBJ1-2; tentatively, D is TRBD1 (5 bases). V was clipped by 0 bases and J by 1 base, with 12 bases between them. Germline CDR1 is DFQATT and CDR2 is SNEGSKA (reference sequence). There are 15 residues in the CDR3. As DNA, the CDR3 is TGCAGTGCTAGAGATACAGACAGAATTAACTATGGCTACACCTTC. Translating it yields CSARDTDRINYGYTF.

This clonotype is a singleton in its sample. The chain combines TRBV20-1 with TRBJ2-7; maybe TRBD1 (6 bases). Germline V gives CDR1 DFQATT, CDR2 SNEGSKA (reference sequence). The CDR3 consists of 19 residues. CDR3 residues: CSVEFTGLPSTGSSYEQYF. DNA of the CDR3: TGCAGCGTTGAATTCACCGGACTTCCTAGCACAGGGAGCTCCTACGAGCAGTACTTC.

The chain carries TRBV2 and TRBJ2-2, with a possible D match to TRBD2 (5 bases). The CDR3 covers 13 residues. Germline CDR1 SNHLY, CDR2 FYNNEI. V lost 3 bases to trimming and J lost 4 bases, with 6 bases between them. CDR3 DNA: TGTGCCAGCAGTGACACTAGCACCGGGGAGCTGTTTTTT. Translated, it gives CASSDTSTGELFF.

This chain joins TRBV20-1 and TRBJ1-1; D not certain. The germline gives CDR1 DFQATT, CDR2 SNEGSKA (reference sequence). The CDR3 is made up of 15 amino acids. The V and J ends lost 5 bases and 3 bases respectively, with 19 bases between them. CDR3 bases: TGCAGTGCTGACTTCGGGTCTTGGCGGGACACTGAAGCTTTCTTT. Translation gives CSADFGSWRDTEAFF.

This sequence joins TRBV2 and TRBJ2-7; the D is unclear. CDR1 SNHLY and CDR2 FYNNEI come from the germline V gene. Deletions cut 4 bases from V and 1 base from J, with 5 bases between. The CDR3 sequence is 12 residues long. In DNA, the CDR3 is TGTGCCAGCAGTGCGGTATCCTACGAGCAGTACTTC. Protein: CASSAVSYEQYF.

This clonotype was seen more than once but under ten times. V is TRBV6-5 and J is TRBJ2-7, with D hard to call. V was pared by 0 bases and J by 2 bases, with 11 bases between. Germline loops: CDR1 MNHEY, CDR2 SVGAGI. This CDR3 spans 15 amino acids. As DNA, the CDR3 is TGTGCCAGCAGTTACTCGGCCCATGGGACCTACGAGCAGTACTTC. This codes for CASSYSAHGTYEQYF.

In its sample, this clonotype was seen once. The rearrangement uses TRBV10-3 and TRBJ1-6; D remains unclear. This CDR3 has 16 amino acids. Germline values: CDR1 ENHRY, CDR2 SYGVKD. The V end lost 0 bases, the J end lost 6 bases, and 12 bases lay between the germline ends. The chain's CDR3 is CAISESIARRNSPLHF. In DNA, the CDR3 is TGTGCCATCAGTGAGTCGATAGCCAGGCGTAATTCACCCCTCCACTTT.

As for this clonotype: At one end the junction does not follow the germline gene, possibly because of a read error. This chain links TRBV5-6 with TRBJ1-5; 9 positions agree with TRBD1. CDR3 length: 17 residues. CDR1 is SGHDT and CDR2 is YYEEEE in the germline V gene. The chain's CDR3 is CASSLPTGDRGNQPQHF. DNA of the CDR3: TGCGCCAGCAGCCTCCCGACAGGGGACAGGGGCAATCAGCCCCAGCATTTT.

About this clonotype: A read error is likely, as this CDR3 ends without the conserved phenylalanine or tryptophan. This chain uses TRBV19 with TRBJ1-5; a possible D gene is TRBD1 (5 bases). The CDR3 is 13 residues long. Germline CDR1 LNHDA, CDR2 SQIVND (reference sequence). Deletions cut 7 bases from V and 7 bases from J, with 14 bases between. The chain's CDR3 is CASIGGGAQPQHL. As DNA, the CDR3 is TGTGCCAGTATCGGAGGAGGGGCACAGCCCCAGCATTTA.

This sequence joins TRBV11-2 and TRBJ2-7; maybe TRBD1 (5 bases). V was shortened by 5 bases and J by 1 base, with 15 bases between the two germline ends. This CDR3 region has 15 residues. The germline V gene encodes CDR1 SGHAT and CDR2 FQNNGV. The CDR3 loop reads CASSPVQGGSYEQYF. CDR3 sequence (DNA): TGTGCCAGCAGCCCCGTCCAGGGCGGATCCTACGAGCAGTACTTC.

This clonotype has a handful of counts. The chain couples TRBV20-1 to TRBJ1-2; D gene uncertain. V was pared by 0 bases and J by 8 bases, with 19 bases between. CDR1 and CDR2 (germline): DFQATT, SNEGSKA (reference sequence). The CDR3 totals 15 residues. Written as DNA, the CDR3 is TGCAGTGCTAGAGATAGTCAGGCCTCCGGGTGGGGCTACACCTTC. Protein sequence: CSARDSQASGWGYTF.